Shown below are 14 T cell receptor beta chains from a single sample sequenced in a study of cytomegalovirus exposure and HLA in healthy donors. The PCR made use of 60 Vbeta and 13 Jbeta primers. TCRdb keeps only in-frame clones here, not all; method: immunoSEQ multiplex PCR. The sample totals about 83,000 clones. The specimen sequenced was PBMCs. These receptors came from a man aged 18 to 30 in good health and CMV-seropositive.

CDR3 protein: CALTRGSLYNEQFF. The CDR3 DNA reads TGTGCCTTGACTCGGGGGTCCCTCTACAATGAGCAGTTCTTC. V usage is TRBV30 and J usage is TRBJ2-1; weak D call: TRBD2 (6 bases). Germline V gene sequence: CDR1 GTSNPN, CDR2 SVGIG (reference sequence). The CDR3 loop spans 14 amino acids. V dropped 7 bases and J dropped 3 bases, with 16 bases sitting between them.

The chain links TRBV4-2 to TRBJ1-2, with 7 bases matching TRBD1. V was clipped by 0 bases and J by 0 bases; unmatched bases: 1. Germline loops: CDR1 LGHNA, CDR2 YNFKEQ. This CDR3 region has 15 residues. The CDR3 coding sequence is TGTGCCAGCAGCCAAGATGGACAGGCTAACTATGGCTACACCTTC. Translated: CASSQDGQANYGYTF.

Comments on this clone: At one boundary the junction diverges from the germline segment, which might be a read error. V gene TRBV7-7 combines with J gene TRBJ2-1; 7 nucleotides align to TRBD2. The CDR3 covers 15 residues. CDR1 is SSHAT and CDR2 is FNYEAQ in the germline V gene (reference sequence). The CDR3 DNA reads TGTGCTAGCAGCATGGGGGGGTCTCTCTACAATGAGCAGTTCTTC. Its translation: CASSMGGSLYNEQFF.

The rearrangement joins TRBV18 to TRBJ2-1; 8 nucleotides agree with TRBD2. CDR1 and CDR2 (germline): KGHSH, LQKENI. The CDR3 runs to 14 residues. V lost 6 bases to trimming and J lost 2 bases; unmatched junction nucleotides: 3. Here the CDR3 DNA reads TGTGCCAGCTCGCCAGCGGGGGCCTACAATGAGCAGTTCTTC. Encoded protein: CASSPAGAYNEQFF.

This rearrangement joins TRBV11-2 to TRBJ1-5; D is perhaps TRBD1 (6 bases). V was cut by 1 base and J by 3 bases, with 10 bases left in between. Looked up from germline, CDR1 is SGHAT and CDR2 is FQNNGV. This CDR3 is 15 amino acids long. DNA of the CDR3: TGTGCCAGCAGCTTAGTCATGGGGGCCAATCAGCCCCAGCATTTT. This encodes CASSLVMGANQPQHF.

The V call is TRBV5-1, the J call TRBJ1-6; D not resolved. The CDR3 has 12 amino acids. Germline values: CDR1 SGHRS, CDR2 YFSETQ. Trimming shortened V by 4 bases and J by 5 bases, and 4 bases separated the two germline ends. The CDR3 loop reads CASSEDNSPLHF. For the CDR3, the DNA is TGCGCCAGCAGCGAGGATAATTCACCCCTCCACTTT.

The V gene is TRBV28, the J gene TRBJ1-1, with 7 bases lining up with TRBD1. The CDR3 length is 11 residues. The ends lost 10 bases at V and 12 bases at J; junction bases unmatched: 11. Looked up from germline, CDR1 is MDHEN and CDR2 is SYDVKM. The CDR3: CAITKGQETFF. The DNA of the CDR3 is TGTGCCATCACGAAAGGACAGGAGACTTTCTTT.

The chain is built from TRBV11-3 and TRBJ2-1; a possible D gene is TRBD2 (6 bases). The V and J ends lost 0 bases and 12 bases respectively, with 12 bases between them. Germline V CDR1 and CDR2: SGHNT, YENEEA. CDR3 length: 13 amino acids. Here the CDR3 DNA reads TGTGCCAGCAGCTTAGAGAAAGCGGGTGGGCAGTTCTTC. It is translated as CASSLEKAGGQFF.

The V and J genes are TRBV5-1 and TRBJ1-2; D gene uncertain. Trimming shortened V by 4 bases and J by 0 bases, and 13 bases separated the two germline ends. Germline CDR1 and CDR2: SGHRS and YFSETQ. This CDR3 spans 15 amino acids. DNA of the CDR3: TGCGCCAGCAGCCGGACGGACTTTTCTAACTATGGCTACACCTTC. This gives the protein CASSRTDFSNYGYTF.

V usage is TRBV28 and J usage is TRBJ1-1, with no clear D. The ends were cut back, 3 bases at V and 4 bases at J, with 6 bases in the middle. CDR1 is MDHEN, CDR2 SYDVKM, per germline. This CDR3 comprises 12 residues. The CDR3 loop is CASSFFSTEAFF. CDR3 DNA: TGTGCCAGCAGTTTCTTTAGCACTGAAGCTTTCTTT. The full variable domain, its missing parts supplied by reference TRBV28 and TRBJ1-1, is DVKVTQSSRYLVKRTGEKVFLECVQDMDHENMFWYRQDPGLGLRLIYFSYDVKMKEKGDIPEGYSVSREKKERFSLILESASTNQTSMYLCASSFFSTEAFFGQGTRLTVV.

The chain joins TRBV2 to TRBJ1-2, with TRBD1 matching over 7 bases. V was pared by 7 bases and J by 4 bases, with 0 bases of the junction left unmatched. Germline CDR1 reads SNHLY; CDR2 reads FYNNEI. This CDR3 region has 11 residues. The CDR3 DNA reads TGTGCCAGCACAGGGGGCTATGGCTACACCTTC. Translating it yields CASTGGYGYTF.

The gene calls are TRBV6-1 and TRBJ2-7, with D perhaps matching TRBD1 (7 bases). In germline, CDR1 is MNHNS, CDR2 SASEGT. V shed 3 bases and J shed 3 bases, with 15 bases lying between them. The CDR3 is 15 amino acids. CDR3 in amino acids: CASSDGGQPIYEQYF. In DNA form, the CDR3 reads TGTGCCAGCAGTGACGGGGGACAGCCTATCTACGAGCAGTACTTC.

This chain uses TRBV19 with TRBJ1-1; D gene unclear. V lost 6 bases and J 4 bases, leaving 15 bases between the germline ends. The CDR3 length is 14 residues. Germline CDR1 LNHDA, CDR2 SQIVND (reference sequence). Written as DNA, the CDR3 is TGTGCCAGTAGCCCATACGCGGGGAGCACTGAAGCTTTCTTT. Amino acids: CASSPYAGSTEAFF.

The V gene is TRBV7-9, the J gene TRBJ2-2, with a tentative D call TRBD2 (6 bases). Germline V gives CDR1 SEHNR, CDR2 FQNEAQ (reference sequence). With 1 base removed from V and 5 bases from J, the gap between germline ends came to 8 bases. There are 14 residues in the CDR3. The CDR3 DNA sequence: TGTGCCAGCAGCTTAGTCGGGGGAACCGGGGAGCTGTTTTTT. Translation: CASSLVGGTGELFF. The full variable domain, in which reference TRBV7-9 and TRBJ2-2 provide the parts outside the CDR3, is DTGVSQNPRHKITKRGQNVTFRCDPISEHNRLYWYRQTLGQGPEFLTYFQNEAQLEKSRLLSDRFSAERPKGSFSTLEIQRTEQGDSAMYLCASSLVGGTGELFFGEGSRLTVL.